This is a list of T cell receptor beta chains from one sample in a study of shared clonotypes between healthy human individuals. Assay: immunoSEQ multiplex PCR; the TCRdb copy retains only in-frame clones and omits some. The table has about 2.2 million clones, 85% to 95% seen once; the top ten hold 1.7%. The specimen was naive CD8+ T cells from PBMCs. The receptors were sampled from a young man in good health. Some clones in this sample may be carry-over from other donors' samples. Both conserved end residues are part of each CDR3. A D gene is named only where the DNA matches it firmly. A clone size is listed for some rows: how often the clone was seen (once, few, many), or a class if it is expanded.

TRBV15	TRBJ1-1	-	-	TGTGCCACCAGCAGAGAATCTGGGTACGGCAACACTGAAGCTTTCTTT	CATSRESGYGNTEAFF
TRBV25-1	TRBJ2-6	-	-	TGTGCCAGCAGTCTGGGGGCTGGGGCCAACGTCCTGACTTTC	CASSLGAGANVLTF
TRBV29-1	TRBJ2-7	-	TRBD1	TGCAGCGTTTTGGACAGGGCTAGCTCCTACGAGCAGTACTTC	CSVLDRASSYEQYF
TRBV9	TRBJ1-1	-	-	TGTGCCAGCAGCGTAGATAAGGGCTGGAACACTGAAGCTTTCTTT	CASSVDKGWNTEAFF
TRBV27	TRBJ2-7	-	-	TGTGCCAGCAGTCCCCCGACCAACTCCTACGAGCAGTACTTC	CASSPPTNSYEQYF
TRBV28	TRBJ1-3	once	-	TGTGCCAGCAGTCGCGGATTCTCTGGAAACACCATATATTTT	CASSRGFSGNTIYF
TRBV13	TRBJ2-7	-	TRBD2	TGTGCCAGCGGCTTAGGACTAGCGGGAGACGAGCAGTACTTC	CASGLGLAGDEQYF
TRBV28	TRBJ1-1	-	-	TGTGCCAGCAGTCTTGTCCCAGGGTGGAACACTGAAGCTTTCTTT	CASSLVPGWNTEAFF
TRBV13	TRBJ1-5	once	-	TGTGCCAGCAGTATGTACGGGGGAAGCAATCAGCCCCAGCATTTT	CASSMYGGSNQPQHF
TRBV7-9	TRBJ2-5	-	-	TGTGCCAGCAGCTTATTGGAAGAAGAGACCCAGTACTTC	CASSLLEEETQYF
TRBV9	TRBJ2-5	-	TRBD2	TGTGCCAGCTCTCCCGTTAGCGGGATCGGCCGAGAGACCCAGTACTTC	CASSPVSGIGRETQYF
TRBV4-1	TRBJ2-1	-	TRBD2	TGCGCCAGCAGCCGAGAACCTAGCGGGAGAATCGGGAATGAGCAGTTCTTC	CASSREPSGRIGNEQFF
TRBV27	TRBJ2-2	once	-	TGTGCCAGCAGTTTATCCCCAGGGTACCCCTCTCCGCTCACCCTTTCCAACACCGGGGAGCTGTTTTTT	CASSLSPGYPSPLTLSNTGELFF
TRBV2	TRBJ2-5	-	-	TGTGCCAGCAGTGAAGCGCCGATGGTTCGGGAGGAGACCCAGTACTTC	CASSEAPMVREETQYF
TRBV28	TRBJ2-7	-	-	TGTGCCAGCAGTTTGCAGGGCCTTACCTACGAGCAGTACTTC	CASSLQGLTYEQYF
TRBV19	TRBJ2-3	-	-	TGTGCCAGTAGTCCCCGGGCCTTATCAGCAGATACGCAGTATTTT	CASSPRALSADTQYF
TRBV29-1	TRBJ2-7	-	TRBD1	TGCAGCGCGGGACAGGGGTTTTCCTACGAGCAGTACTTC	CSAGQGFSYEQYF
TRBV11-1	TRBJ1-1	-	TRBD1	TGTGCCAGCAGCTCGAGACAGGGGCTGAACACTGAAGCTTTCTTT	CASSSRQGLNTEAFF
TRBV29-1	TRBJ2-3	-	-	TGCAGCGTTGAAAGGGGGGGCCGCACAGATACGCAGTATTTT	CSVERGGRTDTQYF
TRBV10-1	TRBJ2-1	once	TRBD2	TGCGCCAGCAGTGAAAATAGCGGGAGCACTGAGCAGTTCTTC	CASSENSGSTEQFF
TRBV7-6	TRBJ2-2	-	TRBD2	TGTGCCAGCAGACGGACTAGAGCTGGGACCGGGGAGCTGTTTTTT	CASRRTRAGTGELFF
TRBV19	TRBJ2-3	-	-	TGTGCCAGTAGTAGAGTAGCGGAAGATACGCAGTATTTT	CASSRVAEDTQYF
TRBV9	TRBJ2-1	-	-	TGTGCCAGCAGCGGGGGTAGTTTCGACAATGAGCAGTTCTTC	CASSGGSFDNEQFF
TRBV11-2	TRBJ2-4	-	-	TGTGCCAGCAGGGACCCCGCCAAAAACATTCAGTACTTC	CASRDPAKNIQYF
TRBV5-1	TRBJ2-1	few	-	TGCGCCAGCAGCTTGCGGGACGATGAGCAGTTCTTC	CASSLRDDEQFF
TRBV4-2	TRBJ2-1	-	TRBD2	TGTGCCAGCAGCCCTGGGAGGGGAAATGAGCAGTTCTTC	CASSPGRGNEQFF
TRBV6-1	TRBJ2-5	-	-	TGTGCCAGCAGTGAATCCGTTTTGGCAGGGTCAAGGGAGACCCAGTACTTC	CASSESVLAGSRETQYF
TRBV6-5	TRBJ2-7	-	TRBD1	TGTGCCAGCAGAAAAACAGGGGGGAGGTACGAGCAGTACTTC	CASRKTGGRYEQYF
TRBV15	TRBJ2-1	-	TRBD2	TGTGCCACCAGCAGAAGACTAGCGGGGACTACAAATGAGCAGTTCTTC	CATSRRLAGTTNEQFF
TRBV29-1	TRBJ2-1	-	TRBD2	TGCAGCGTTGCCTCCCCGTTAATTAGCGGGAGCTTTAATGAGCAGTTCTTC	CSVASPLISGSFNEQFF
TRBV7-2	TRBJ1-1	-	-	TGTGCCAGCAGCCCACCCTGGGAGGAAGCTTTCTTT	CASSPPWEEAFF
TRBV4-2	TRBJ2-7	-	TRBD1	TGTGCCAGTTCCGGGACAGGGGGCGGGTACGAGCAGTACTTC	CASSGTGGGYEQYF
TRBV6-6	TRBJ1-2	once	TRBD1	TGTGCCAGCAGATTCGCGGGACAGGGTAACTATGGCTACACCTTC	CASRFAGQGNYGYTF
TRBV27	TRBJ2-7	-	TRBD2	TGTGCCAGCAGTCTAGCGGGAGGAGGTTACTACGAGCAGTACTTC	CASSLAGGGYYEQYF
TRBV29-1	TRBJ2-2	-	-	TGCAGCGCCCTTCCTGAGAGCGGGGAGCTGTTTTTT	CSALPESGELFF
TRBV6-1	TRBJ2-7	-	TRBD2	TGTGCCAGCAGTGGGGGACTAGCGGGAGTATTCGAGCAGTACTTC	CASSGGLAGVFEQYF
TRBV2	TRBJ2-7	-	-	TGTGCCAGCAGTGGGACGGCTGTCTCCTACGAGCAGTACTTC	CASSGTAVSYEQYF
TRBV18	TRBJ1-4	-	-	TGTGCCAGCTCACTACCGGGATCCGCTAATGAAAAACTGTTTTTT	CASSLPGSANEKLFF
TRBV13	TRBJ1-1	once	-	TGTGCCAGCAGCTCCCAGGGACCGGTCACTGAAGCTTTCTTT	CASSSQGPVTEAFF
TRBV6-5	TRBJ2-5	once	TRBD1	TGTGCCAGCAGTCCCCGGGACAGGGAGAAGACCCAGTACTTC	CASSPRDREKTQYF
TRBV6-5	TRBJ2-7	-	-	TGTGCCAGCAGTTCGACCATGGGCGAGCAGTACTTC	CASSSTMGEQYF